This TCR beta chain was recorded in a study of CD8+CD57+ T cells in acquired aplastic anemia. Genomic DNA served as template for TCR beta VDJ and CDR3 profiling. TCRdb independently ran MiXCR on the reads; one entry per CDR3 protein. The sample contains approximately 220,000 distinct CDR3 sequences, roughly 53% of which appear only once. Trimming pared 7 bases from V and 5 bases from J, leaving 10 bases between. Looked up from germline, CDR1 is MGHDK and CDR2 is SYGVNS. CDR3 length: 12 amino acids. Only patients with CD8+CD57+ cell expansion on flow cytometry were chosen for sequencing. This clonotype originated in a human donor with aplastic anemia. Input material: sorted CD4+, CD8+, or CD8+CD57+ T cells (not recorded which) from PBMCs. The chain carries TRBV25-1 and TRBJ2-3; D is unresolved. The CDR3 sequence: CASTGFLDTQYF. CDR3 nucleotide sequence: TGTGCCAGCACAGGATTCTTAGATACGCAGTATTTT.